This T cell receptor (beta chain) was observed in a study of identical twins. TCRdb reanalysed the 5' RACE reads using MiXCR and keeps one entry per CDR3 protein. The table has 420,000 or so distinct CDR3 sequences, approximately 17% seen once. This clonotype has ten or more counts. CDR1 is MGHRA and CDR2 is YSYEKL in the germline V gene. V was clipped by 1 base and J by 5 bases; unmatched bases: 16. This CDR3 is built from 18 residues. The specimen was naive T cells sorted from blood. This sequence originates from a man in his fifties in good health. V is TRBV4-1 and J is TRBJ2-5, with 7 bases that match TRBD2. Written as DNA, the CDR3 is TGCGCCAGCAGCCAAGCCGCGGGGGATGAAACAAATTGGGAGACCCAGTACTTC. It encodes CASSQAAGDETNWETQYF.